Sequencing of this TCR beta chain was carried out in a study of blood T cell repertoires in COVID-19. Across the study: COVID-19 samples, acute and convalescent, were from the United States, Italy and Spain.

Original processing notes: Amplified reference gene primers provided the basis for estimating nucleated cell counts. Data came from immunoSEQ multiplex PCR; TCRdb stores just in-frame clones and leaves some out. V and J calls and clone size are copied from that table; D and trimming were computed from the DNA. The table has roughly 250,000 clones, about nine tenths seen once. Participants were placed into cohorts based on the clinical history they reported. Before being deemed recovered, Cohort 3 donors had two negative PCRs, clearance, or symptom resolution. Germline V gene lookup returns CDR1 MNHEY and CDR2 SVGEGT. Trimming at V came to 5 bases and at J to 7 bases, leaving 11 bases not matched to a gene. This CDR3 comprises 16 residues.

This receptor was identified in a woman aged 18 to 35 who had recovered from COVID-19. The sequencing sample was made of PBMCs or T cells enriched from blood (not recorded which). V gene TRBV6-2 or TRBV6-3 combines with J gene TRBJ2-2; 9 bases match TRBD1. CDR3 amino acids: CASSPDQTGGSGELFF. The CDR3, as DNA: TGTGCCAGCAGTCCGGACCAGACAGGGGGGAGCGGGGAGCTGTTTTTT.